The clone carrying this T cell receptor (beta chain) was recorded a few times. TCRdb's copy holds only in-frame clones and misses some; the assay was immunoSEQ multiplex PCR. The profile covers fewer than 200,000 clones, with around 90% appearing a single time and 12% taken by the ten largest. This specimen belongs to a study of control samples from healthy donors and cancer patients. V lost 3 bases, J lost 10 bases, and 16 bases lay in between. The CDR3 is 13 residues long. Per germline, CDR1 SQVTM and CDR2 ANQGSEA. Sequenced sample: blood. This sequence joins TRBV29-1 and TRBJ2-1, with D tentatively TRBD2 (5 bases). The source is a man aged 25-40 years in good health. Here the CDR3 DNA reads TGCAGCGTTGAGCTCGTGGTAGGAGGAGAGCAGTTCTTC. Translated: CSVELVVGGEQFF.